Following are 5 T cell receptor beta chains from one sample sequenced in a study of blood T cell repertoires in COVID-19. The table came from immunoSEQ multiplex PCR; TCRdb's copy has only in-frame clones and leaves some out. The sample gives around 250,000 clones, roughly 84% of which show up once; approximately 1.4% is in the top ten. Material: peripheral blood. The source of these receptors is a woman aged 35 to 49 who had recovered from COVID-19.

This clone occurred many times. The rearrangement links TRBV5-1 to TRBJ2-7, with 10 bases that match TRBD1. The CDR3 consists of 15 residues. Germline V CDR1 and CDR2: SGHRS, YFSETQ. The V and J ends lost 0 bases and 5 bases, in that order; junction bases with no gene match: 5. CDR3 residues: CASSLARDRGHEQYF. Written as DNA, the CDR3 is TGCGCCAGCAGCTTGGCCCGGGACAGGGGTCACGAGCAGTACTTC.

The V call is TRBV19, the J call TRBJ1-1; 12 bases align to TRBD1. This CDR3 region has 16 residues. V lost 8 bases and J lost 0; bases outside the gene matches: 7. CDR1 is LNHDA, CDR2 SQIVND, per germline (reference sequence). The CDR3: CASCPGTGGLNTEAFF. The CDR3 coding sequence is TGTGCCAGTTGTCCCGGGACAGGGGGCTTGAACACTGAAGCTTTCTTT.

This clone was seen a few times. The J gene is TRBJ1-1, the V gene TRBV29-1; 8 bases line up with TRBD1. Per germline, CDR1 SQVTM and CDR2 ANQGSEA. The CDR3 is 16 residues long. J lost 0 bases, V lost 7 bases, and 13 bases had no gene match. The CDR3 protein is CSAGTGLMIMNTEAFF. DNA for the CDR3: TGCAGCGCAGGGACAGGACTCATGATTATGAACACTGAAGCTTTCTTT.

V usage is TRBV24-1 and J usage is TRBJ2-3; D might be TRBD2 (5 bases). The V end was cut by 3 bases, the J end by 2 bases, with 20 bases between. Germline CDR1 reads KGHDR; CDR2 reads SFDVKD. The CDR3 covers 18 residues. CDR3 region: CATSDSGPQSSYTDTQYF. The CDR3 bases are TGTGCCACCAGTGATAGCGGACCTCAATCGAGCTACACAGATACGCAGTATTTT.

This chain links TRBV4-2 with TRBJ2-7; D might be TRBD2 (7 bases). This CDR3 region has 15 residues. The germline gives CDR1 LGHNA, CDR2 YNFKEQ. V dropped 4 bases and J dropped 2 bases, with 15 bases sitting between them. The CDR3 loop reads CASSPGGPDPYEQYF. In DNA form, the CDR3 reads TGTGCCAGCAGCCCCGGGGGGCCGGACCCCTACGAGCAGTACTTC.